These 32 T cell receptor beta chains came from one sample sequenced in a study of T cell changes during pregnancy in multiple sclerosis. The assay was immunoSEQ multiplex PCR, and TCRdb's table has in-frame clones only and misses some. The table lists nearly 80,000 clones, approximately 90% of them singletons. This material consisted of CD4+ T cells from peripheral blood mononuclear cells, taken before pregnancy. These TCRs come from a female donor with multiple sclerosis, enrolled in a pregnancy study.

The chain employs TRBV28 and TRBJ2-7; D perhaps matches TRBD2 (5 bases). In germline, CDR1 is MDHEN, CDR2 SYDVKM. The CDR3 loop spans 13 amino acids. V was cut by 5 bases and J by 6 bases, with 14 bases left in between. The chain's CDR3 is CASSIPNRGEQYF. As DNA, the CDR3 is TGTGCCAGCAGTATCCCCAACCGGGGCGAGCAGTACTTC.

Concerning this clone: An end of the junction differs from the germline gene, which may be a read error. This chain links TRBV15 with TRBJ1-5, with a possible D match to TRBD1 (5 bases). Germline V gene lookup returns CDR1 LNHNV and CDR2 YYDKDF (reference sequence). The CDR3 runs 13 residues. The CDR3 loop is CATSSRANRPQHF. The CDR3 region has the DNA TGTGCCACCAGCAGCAGGGCCAATCGGCCCCAGCATTTT.

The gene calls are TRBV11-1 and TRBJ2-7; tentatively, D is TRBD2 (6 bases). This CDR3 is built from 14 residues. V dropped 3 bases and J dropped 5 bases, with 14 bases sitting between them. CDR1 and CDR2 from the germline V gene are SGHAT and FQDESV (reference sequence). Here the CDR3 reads CASSLGGSVDEQYF. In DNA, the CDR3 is TGTGCCAGCAGCTTGGGGGGAAGTGTAGACGAGCAGTACTTC. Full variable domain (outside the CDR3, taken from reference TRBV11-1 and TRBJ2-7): EAEVAQSPRYKITEKSQAVAFWCDPISGHATLYWYRQILGQGPELLVQFQDESVVDDSQLPKDRFSAERLKGVDSTLKIQPAELGDSAMYLCASSLGGSVDEQYFGPGTRLTVT.

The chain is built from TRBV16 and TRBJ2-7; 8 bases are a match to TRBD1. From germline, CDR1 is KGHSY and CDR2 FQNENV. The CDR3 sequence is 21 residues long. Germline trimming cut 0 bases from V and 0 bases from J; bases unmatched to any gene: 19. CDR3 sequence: CASSQSVIQEAGGKDSYEQYF. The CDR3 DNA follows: TGTGCCAGCAGCCAATCGGTGATCCAGGAAGCAGGGGGCAAGGACTCCTACGAGCAGTACTTC.

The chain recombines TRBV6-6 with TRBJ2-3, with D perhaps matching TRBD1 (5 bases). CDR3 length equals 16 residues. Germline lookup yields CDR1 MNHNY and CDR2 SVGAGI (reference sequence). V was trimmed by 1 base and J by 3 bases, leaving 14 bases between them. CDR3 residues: CASSYWVGRETDTQYF. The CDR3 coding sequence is TGTGCCAGCAGTTACTGGGTTGGCAGGGAAACAGATACGCAGTATTTT.

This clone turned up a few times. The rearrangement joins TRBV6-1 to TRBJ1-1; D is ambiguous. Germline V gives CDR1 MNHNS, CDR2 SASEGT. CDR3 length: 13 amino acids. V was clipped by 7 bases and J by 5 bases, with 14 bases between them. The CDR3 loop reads CASMLRKRTEAFF. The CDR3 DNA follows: TGTGCCAGCATGCTCCGAAAACGGACTGAAGCTTTCTTT.

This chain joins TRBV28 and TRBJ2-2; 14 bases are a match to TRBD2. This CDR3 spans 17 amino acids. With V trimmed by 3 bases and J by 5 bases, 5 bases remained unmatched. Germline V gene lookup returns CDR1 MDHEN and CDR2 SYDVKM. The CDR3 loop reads CASSFAGTSGSTGELFF. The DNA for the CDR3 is TGTGCCAGCAGTTTCGCCGGGACTAGCGGGAGTACCGGGGAGCTGTTTTTT.

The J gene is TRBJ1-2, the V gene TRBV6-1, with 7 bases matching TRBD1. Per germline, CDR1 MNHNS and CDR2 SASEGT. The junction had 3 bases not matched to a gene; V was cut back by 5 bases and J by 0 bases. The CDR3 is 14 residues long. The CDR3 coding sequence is TGTGCCAGCAGTTCACAGGGGTCTAACTATGGCTACACCTTC. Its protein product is CASSSQGSNYGYTF.

As DNA, the CDR3 is TGCAGTGCTGAGATGAACACTGAAGCTTTCTTT. The encoded protein is CSAEMNTEAFF. The rearrangement uses TRBV20-1 and TRBJ1-1; D remains unclear. Trimming removed 5 bases at V and 0 bases at J, with 4 bases between. The CDR3 is made up of 11 amino acids. CDR1 is DFQATT and CDR2 is SNEGSKA in the germline V gene (reference sequence).

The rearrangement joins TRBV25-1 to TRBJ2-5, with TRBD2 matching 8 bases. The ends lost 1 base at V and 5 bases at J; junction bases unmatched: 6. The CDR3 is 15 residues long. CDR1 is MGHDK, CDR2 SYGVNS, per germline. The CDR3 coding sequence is TGTGCCAGCAGTGAATCACCTAGCGGGTGGGAGACCCAGTACTTC. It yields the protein CASSESPSGWETQYF.

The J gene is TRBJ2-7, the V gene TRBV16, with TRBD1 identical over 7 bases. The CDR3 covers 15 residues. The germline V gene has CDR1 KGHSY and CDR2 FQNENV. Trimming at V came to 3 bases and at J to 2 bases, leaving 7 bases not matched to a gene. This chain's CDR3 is CASSHPDRATYEQYF. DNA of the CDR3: TGTGCCAGCAGCCATCCTGACAGGGCCACCTACGAGCAGTACTTC. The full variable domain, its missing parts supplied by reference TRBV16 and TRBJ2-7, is GEEVAQTPKHLVRGEGQKAKLYCAPIKGHSYVFWYQQVLKNEFKFLISFQNENVFDETGMPKERFSAKCLPNSPCSLEIQATKLEDSAVYFCASSHPDRATYEQYFGPGTRLTVT.

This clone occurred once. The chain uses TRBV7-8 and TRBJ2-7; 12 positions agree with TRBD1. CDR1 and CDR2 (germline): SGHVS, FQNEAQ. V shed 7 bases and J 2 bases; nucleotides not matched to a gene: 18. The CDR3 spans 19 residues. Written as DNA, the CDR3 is TGTGCCAGCAACGGCGGGGTGGGACAGGGGGCTCACTATACCTACGAGCAGTACTTC. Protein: CASNGGVGQGAHYTYEQYF.

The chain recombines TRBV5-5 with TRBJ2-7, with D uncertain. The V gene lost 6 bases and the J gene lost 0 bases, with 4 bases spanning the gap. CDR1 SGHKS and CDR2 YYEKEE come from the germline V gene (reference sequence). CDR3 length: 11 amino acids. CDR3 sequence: CASTHSYEQYF. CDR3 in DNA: TGTGCCAGCACCCACTCCTACGAGCAGTACTTC.

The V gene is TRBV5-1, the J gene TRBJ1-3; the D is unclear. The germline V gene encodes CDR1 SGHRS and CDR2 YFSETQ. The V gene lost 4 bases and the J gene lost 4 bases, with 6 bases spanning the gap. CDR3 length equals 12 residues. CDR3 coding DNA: TGCGCCAGCAGCCCCTTAGGAAACACCATATATTTT. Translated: CASSPLGNTIYF. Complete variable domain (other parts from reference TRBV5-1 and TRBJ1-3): KAGVTQTPRYLIKTRGQQVTLSCSPISGHRSVSWYQQTPGQGLQFLFEYFSETQRNKGNFPGRFSGRQFSNSRSEMNVSTLELGDSALYLCASSPLGNTIYFGEGSWLTVV.

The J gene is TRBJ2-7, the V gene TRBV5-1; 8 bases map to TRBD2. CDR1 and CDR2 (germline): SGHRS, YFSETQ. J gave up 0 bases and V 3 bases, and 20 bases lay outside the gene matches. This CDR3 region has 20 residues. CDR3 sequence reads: CASSWNKGRAGGASSYEQYF. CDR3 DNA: TGCGCCAGCAGCTGGAATAAGGGTAGGGCCGGGGGGGCTTCCTCCTACGAGCAGTACTTC. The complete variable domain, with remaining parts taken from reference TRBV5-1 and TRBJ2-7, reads KAGVTQTPRYLIKTRGQQVTLSCSPISGHRSVSWYQQTPGQGLQFLFEYFSETQRNKGNFPGRFSGRQFSNSRSEMNVSTLELGDSALYLCASSWNKGRAGGASSYEQYFGPGTRLTVT.

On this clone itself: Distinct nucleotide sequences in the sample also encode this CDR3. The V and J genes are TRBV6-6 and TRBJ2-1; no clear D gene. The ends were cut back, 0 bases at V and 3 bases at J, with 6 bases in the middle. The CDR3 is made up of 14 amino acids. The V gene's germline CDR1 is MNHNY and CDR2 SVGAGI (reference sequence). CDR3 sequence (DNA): TGTGCCAGCAGTTACTCCCGGGTCTACAATGAGCAGTTCTTC. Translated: CASSYSRVYNEQFF.

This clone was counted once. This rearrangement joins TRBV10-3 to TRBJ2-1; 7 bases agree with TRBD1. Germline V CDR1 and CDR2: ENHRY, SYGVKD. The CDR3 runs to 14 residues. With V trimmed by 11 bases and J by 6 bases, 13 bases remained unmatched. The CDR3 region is CAARGTESTNEQFF. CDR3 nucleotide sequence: TGTGCCGCCCGTGGGACAGAGTCTACCAATGAGCAGTTCTTC.

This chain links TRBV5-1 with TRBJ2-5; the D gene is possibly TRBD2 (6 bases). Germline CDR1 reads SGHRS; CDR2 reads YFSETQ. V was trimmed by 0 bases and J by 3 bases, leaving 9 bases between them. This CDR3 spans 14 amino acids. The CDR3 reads CASSLDGGKETQYF. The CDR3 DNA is TGCGCCAGCAGCTTGGATGGGGGGAAAGAGACCCAGTACTTC. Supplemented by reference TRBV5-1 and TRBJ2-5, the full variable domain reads KAGVTQTPRYLIKTRGQQVTLSCSPISGHRSVSWYQQTPGQGLQFLFEYFSETQRNKGNFPGRFSGRQFSNSRSEMNVSTLELGDSALYLCASSLDGGKETQYFGPGTRLLVL.

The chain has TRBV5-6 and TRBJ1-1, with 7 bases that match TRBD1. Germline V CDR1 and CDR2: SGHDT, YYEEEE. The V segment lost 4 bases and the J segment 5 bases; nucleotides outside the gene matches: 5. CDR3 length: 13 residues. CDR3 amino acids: CASSPTGRTEAFF. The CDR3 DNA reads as TGTGCCAGCAGCCCGACAGGGAGGACTGAAGCTTTCTTT.

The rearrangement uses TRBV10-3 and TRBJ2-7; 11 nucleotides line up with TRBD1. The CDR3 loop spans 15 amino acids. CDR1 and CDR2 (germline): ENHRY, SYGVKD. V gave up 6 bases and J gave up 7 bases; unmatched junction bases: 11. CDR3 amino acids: CAIRAPGQGVWEQYF. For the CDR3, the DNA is TGTGCCATCAGGGCCCCGGGACAGGGGGTTTGGGAGCAGTACTTC.

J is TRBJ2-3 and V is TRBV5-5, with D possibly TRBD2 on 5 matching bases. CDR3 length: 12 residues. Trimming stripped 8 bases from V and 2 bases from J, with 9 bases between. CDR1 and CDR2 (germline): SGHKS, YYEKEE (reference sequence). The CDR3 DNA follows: TGTGCCAGTGGACTGCACACAGATACGCAGTATTTT. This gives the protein CASGLHTDTQYF.

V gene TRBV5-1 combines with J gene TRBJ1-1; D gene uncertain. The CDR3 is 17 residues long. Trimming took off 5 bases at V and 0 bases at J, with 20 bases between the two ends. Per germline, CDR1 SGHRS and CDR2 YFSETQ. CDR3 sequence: CASRKRARAEVNTEAFF. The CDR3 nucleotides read TGCGCCAGCAGAAAGAGGGCCCGCGCGGAGGTGAACACTGAAGCTTTCTTT.

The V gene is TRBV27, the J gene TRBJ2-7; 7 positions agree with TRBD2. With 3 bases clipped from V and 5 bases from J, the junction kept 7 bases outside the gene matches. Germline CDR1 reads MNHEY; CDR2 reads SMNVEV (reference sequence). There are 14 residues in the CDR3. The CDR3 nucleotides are TGTGCCAGCAGTTTTCGAGGGAGGGCCAACGAGCAGTACTTC. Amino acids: CASSFRGRANEQYF.

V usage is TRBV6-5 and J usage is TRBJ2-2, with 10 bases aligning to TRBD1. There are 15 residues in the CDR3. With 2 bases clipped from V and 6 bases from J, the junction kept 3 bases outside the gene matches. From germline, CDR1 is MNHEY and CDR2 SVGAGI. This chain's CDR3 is CASSYRGTGAGELFF. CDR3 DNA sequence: TGTGCCAGCAGTTACCGTGGGACAGGGGCCGGGGAGCTGTTTTTT.

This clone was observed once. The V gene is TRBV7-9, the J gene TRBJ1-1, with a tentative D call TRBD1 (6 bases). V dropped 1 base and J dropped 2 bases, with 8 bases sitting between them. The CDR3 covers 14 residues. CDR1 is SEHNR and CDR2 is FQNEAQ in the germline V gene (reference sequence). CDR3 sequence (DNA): TGTGCCAGCAGCTTAGGAGGGGGAAACACTGAAGCTTTCTTT. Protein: CASSLGGGNTEAFF.

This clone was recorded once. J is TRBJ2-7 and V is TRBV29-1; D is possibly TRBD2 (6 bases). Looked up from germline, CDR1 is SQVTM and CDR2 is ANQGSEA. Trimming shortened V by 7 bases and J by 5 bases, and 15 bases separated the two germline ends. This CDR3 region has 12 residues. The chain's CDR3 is CSAAGPGDEQYF. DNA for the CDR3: TGCAGCGCCGCAGGACCGGGGGACGAGCAGTACTTC.

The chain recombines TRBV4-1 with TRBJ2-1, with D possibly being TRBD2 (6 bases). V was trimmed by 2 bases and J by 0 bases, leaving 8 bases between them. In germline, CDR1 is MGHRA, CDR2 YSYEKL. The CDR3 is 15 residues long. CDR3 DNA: TGCGCCAGCAGCCAATGGAGGGACTCCTACAATGAGCAGTTCTTC. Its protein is CASSQWRDSYNEQFF.

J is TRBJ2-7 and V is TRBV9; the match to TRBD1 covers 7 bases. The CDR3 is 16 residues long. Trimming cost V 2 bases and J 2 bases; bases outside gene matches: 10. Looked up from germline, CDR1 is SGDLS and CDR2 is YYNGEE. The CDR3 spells CASSVGTGTVPYEQYF. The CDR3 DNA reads TGTGCCAGCAGCGTGGGAACCGGGACAGTGCCCTACGAGCAGTACTTC.

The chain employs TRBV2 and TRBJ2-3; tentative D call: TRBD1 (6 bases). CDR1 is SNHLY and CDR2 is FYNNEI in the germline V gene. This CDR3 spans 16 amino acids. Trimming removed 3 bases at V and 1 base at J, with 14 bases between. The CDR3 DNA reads TGTGCCAGCAGTGATATACAGGGCCTCGGCACAGATACGCAGTATTTT. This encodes CASSDIQGLGTDTQYF.

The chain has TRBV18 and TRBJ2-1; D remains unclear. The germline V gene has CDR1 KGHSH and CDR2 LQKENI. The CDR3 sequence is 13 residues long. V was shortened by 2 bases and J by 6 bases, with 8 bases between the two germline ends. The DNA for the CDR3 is TGTGCCAGCTCACCATCGGGTCGCAATGAGCAGTTCTTC. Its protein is CASSPSGRNEQFF. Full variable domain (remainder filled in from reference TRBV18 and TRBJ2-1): NAGVMQNPRHLVRRRGQEARLRCSPMKGHSHVYWYRQLPEEGLKFMVYLQKENIIDESGMPKERFSAEFPKEGPSILRIQQVVRGDSAAYFCASSPSGRNEQFFGPGTRLTVL.

The DNA of the CDR3 is TGTGCCAGCAGACCCCGACAGGGGATCTACGAGCAGTACTTC. Translation gives CASRPRQGIYEQYF. The chain has TRBV11-1 and TRBJ2-7, with 8 bases fitting TRBD1. Germline V gene data show CDR1 as SGHAT and CDR2 as FQDESV (reference sequence). The CDR3 is made up of 14 amino acids. Unmatched junction bases numbered 7, after V lost 6 bases and J lost 3 bases.

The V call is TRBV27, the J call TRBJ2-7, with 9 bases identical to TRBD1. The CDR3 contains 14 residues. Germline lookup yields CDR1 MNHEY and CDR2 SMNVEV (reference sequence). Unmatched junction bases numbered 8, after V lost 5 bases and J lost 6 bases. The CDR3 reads CASSPVGTGIEQYF. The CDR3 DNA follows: TGTGCCAGCAGTCCCGTGGGGACAGGGATCGAGCAGTACTTC.